A single sample gave rise to the 24 T cell receptor beta chains below, sequenced in a study of human T cells and chemical hapten exposure. As to time point: patch test 2, 6 weeks after DPC sensitization. The treatment is: therapeutic diphenylcyclopropenone sensitization with weekly scalp DPC. TCRdb re-called the RACE reads with MiXCR, one entry per CDR3 protein. Among about 50,000 distinct CDR3 sequences, 9.5% to 10% were seen once, and the ten largest hold approximately 1.8%. The sample here was whole blood, taken in connection with sensitization to the hapten diphenylcyclopropenone (DPC). The receptors originated from a woman aged 50 to 60 with alopecia areata. Some clones in this sample may be carry-over from other donors' samples.

This clonotype was seen repeatedly, ten times or more. V gene TRBV6-5 combines with J gene TRBJ1-1, with D hard to call. The CDR3 has 13 amino acids. The germline gives CDR1 MNHEY, CDR2 SVGAGI. V shed 2 bases and J shed 3 bases, with 7 bases lying between them. The CDR3 sequence: CASSYRRDTEAFF. The CDR3 DNA sequence: TGTGCCAGCAGTTACAGGAGGGACACTGAAGCTTTCTTT.

This clonotype was counted between two and nine times. The chain recombines TRBV12-3 or TRBV12-4 with TRBJ1-6, with a weak D call TRBD1 (6 bases). The CDR3 contains 15 residues. V lost 0 bases, J lost 5 bases, and 8 bases lay in between. In DNA, the CDR3 is TGTGCCAGCAGTTTAGCGGGGGCCAATAATTCACCCCTCCACTTT. Its protein is CASSLAGANNSPLHF.

Only a few counts were recorded for this clonotype. V gene TRBV5-8 combines with J gene TRBJ2-2; 8 bases are a match to TRBD2. V was pared by 1 base and J by 4 bases, with 3 bases of the junction left unmatched. Germline V gives CDR1 SGHTS, CDR2 YDEGEE. The CDR3 runs 15 residues. CDR3: CASSLLAGPTGELFF. The CDR3, as DNA: TGTGCCAGCAGCTTGCTAGCGGGCCCCACCGGGGAGCTGTTTTTT.

This clonotype has a handful of counts. The gene calls are TRBV12-3 or TRBV12-4 and TRBJ2-5, with D hard to call. CDR3 size: 13 residues. The ends were cut back, 8 bases at V and 2 bases at J, with 12 bases in the middle. The CDR3 loop is CASGEADQETQYF. The DNA of the CDR3 is TGTGCCAGCGGAGAAGCAGATCAAGAGACCCAGTACTTC.

This clonotype was observed a few times. V is TRBV2 and J is TRBJ2-1; maybe TRBD2 (7 bases). The germline CDR1 and CDR2 sequences are SNHLY and FYNNEI. This CDR3 has 16 amino acids. The V end was cut by 0 bases, the J end by 8 bases, with 17 bases between. CDR3 in amino acids: CASSEAQGRALYEQFF. In nucleotides, the CDR3 is TGTGCCAGCAGTGAAGCGCAGGGGAGGGCCCTCTATGAGCAGTTCTTC. Based on the CDR3 plus reference TRBV2 and TRBJ2-1, the full variable domain is EPEVTQTPSHQVTQMGQEVILRCVPISNHLYFYWYRQILGQKVEFLVSFYNNEISEKSEIFDDQFSVERPDGSNFTLKIRSTKLEDSAMYFCASSEAQGRALYEQFFGPGTRLTVL.

This clonotype occurred once. The chain couples TRBV27 to TRBJ2-5; perhaps TRBD1 as D (6 bases). The V gene's germline CDR1 is MNHEY and CDR2 SMNVEV (reference sequence). The ends were cut back, 6 bases at V and 6 bases at J, with 17 bases in the middle. The CDR3 spans 14 residues. The CDR3: CASSRGLQGKTQYF. The CDR3 DNA follows: TGTGCCAGCAGCCGAGGCCTACAGGGAAAGACCCAGTACTTC.

This clonotype was detected a few times. The chain joins TRBV7-2 to TRBJ1-2; weak D call: TRBD1 (6 bases). Germline assignment: CDR1 SGHTA and CDR2 FQGNSA. The CDR3 loop spans 16 amino acids. The V end lost 4 bases, the J end lost 5 bases, and 20 bases lay between the germline ends. This CDR3 is CASSSPTGRGLYGYTF. CDR3 sequence (DNA): TGTGCCAGCAGCTCCCCCACGGGGCGGGGGCTTTATGGCTACACCTTC. The full variable domain, in which reference TRBV7-2 and TRBJ1-2 provide the parts outside the CDR3, is GAGVSQSPSNKVTEKGKDVELRCDPISGHTALYWYRQSLGQGLEFLIYFQGNSAPDKSGLPSDRFSAERTGGSVSTLTIQRTQQEDSAVYLCASSSPTGRGLYGYTFGSGTRLTVV.

This clonotype was detected once. The chain uses TRBV7-9 and TRBJ1-4; D unresolved. Trimming shortened V by 2 bases and J by 5 bases, and 12 bases separated the two germline ends. Germline V gene sequence: CDR1 SEHNR, CDR2 FQNEAQ (reference sequence). The CDR3 is 15 amino acids. CDR3 loop: CASSLPLQPNEKLFF. As DNA, the CDR3 is TGTGCCAGCAGCTTACCCCTACAACCGAATGAAAAACTGTTTTTT.

This chain connects TRBV20-1 to TRBJ2-3; TRBD2 matches 8 bases. CDR1 and CDR2 (germline): DFQATT, SNEGSKA (reference sequence). V shed 0 bases and J 10 bases; nucleotides not matched to a gene: 9. The CDR3 is 14 residues long. The CDR3 loop is CSARDSGAAVPQYF. CDR3 bases: TGCAGTGCTAGAGATAGCGGGGCGGCTGTTCCGCAGTATTTT.

This clonotype was counted a few times. The chain combines TRBV20-1 with TRBJ2-1; D unresolved. V was shortened by 5 bases and J by 5 bases, with 4 bases between the two germline ends. Per germline, CDR1 DFQATT and CDR2 SNEGSKA (reference sequence). This CDR3 has 10 residues. The DNA of the CDR3 is TGCAGTGCTGTGGACAATGAGCAGTTCTTC. Its protein is CSAVDNEQFF.

This clonotype was observed many times. The gene calls are TRBV11-3 and TRBJ2-2, with 12 bases fitting TRBD2. CDR1 SGHNT and CDR2 YENEEA come from the germline V gene. With 4 bases clipped from V and 3 bases from J, the junction kept 6 bases outside the gene matches. The CDR3 is 17 residues long. The CDR3 nucleotides are TGTGCCAGCAGCTCCGGGCGACTAGCGGGAGACACCGGGGAGCTGTTTTTT. Amino acids: CASSSGRLAGDTGELFF.

This clonotype was found many times. The V gene is TRBV20-1, the J gene TRBJ2-6, with a tentative D call TRBD2 (6 bases). The germline V gene encodes CDR1 DFQATT and CDR2 SNEGSKA (reference sequence). Between the trimmed V and J ends, which lost 8 bases and 4 bases, there was a span of 18 bases. The CDR3 has 15 residues. The CDR3 reads CSHRRGLSGANVLTF. The CDR3 bases are TGCAGTCACCGCCGGGGGTTATCAGGGGCCAACGTCCTGACTTTC.

This clonotype has a handful of counts. The genes are TRBV3-1 and TRBJ2-1; 8 bases line up with TRBD1. The CDR3 totals 15 residues. The trim removed 5 bases at V and 4 bases at J, leaving 7 bases unmatched. The V gene's germline CDR1 is LGHDT and CDR2 YNNKEL (reference sequence). In DNA, the CDR3 is TGTGCCAGCAGCAGAGGGACAGGAGCATACAATGAGCAGTTCTTC. Amino acids: CASSRGTGAYNEQFF.

The table lists this clonotype with a few counts. The genes are TRBV6-4 and TRBJ2-2; 10 bases agree with TRBD1. This CDR3 region has 14 residues. The V segment lost 6 bases and the J segment 4 bases; nucleotides outside the gene matches: 2. The germline V gene has CDR1 MRHNA and CDR2 SNTAGT. CDR3 coding DNA: TGTGCCAGCAGCCGACAGGGGGCCACCGGGGAGCTGTTTTTT. It specifies CASSRQGATGELFF.

The rearrangement uses TRBV28 and TRBJ1-4, with D tentatively TRBD1 (6 bases). Germline CDR1 is MDHEN and CDR2 is SYDVKM. The CDR3 sequence is 16 residues long. The V gene lost 5 bases and the J gene lost 7 bases, with 20 bases spanning the gap. CDR3 region: CASSQPPGGRSEKLFF. CDR3 nucleotide sequence: TGTGCCAGCAGTCAACCCCCCGGGGGGCGCAGTGAAAAACTGTTTTTT.

The sample holds many counts of this clonotype. This chain joins TRBV2 and TRBJ1-1; D is uncertain. V was trimmed by 9 bases and J by 0 bases, leaving 11 bases between them. Germline CDR1 and CDR2: SNHLY and FYNNEI. The CDR3 sequence is 13 residues long. DNA of the CDR3: TGTGCCAGAAAAACAGACGTGAACACTGAAGCTTTCTTT. Amino acid sequence: CARKTDVNTEAFF.

This clonotype was recorded many times. This sequence joins TRBV29-1 and TRBJ1-4; D gene unclear. The CDR3 extends over 13 amino acids. Trimming removed 5 bases at V and 4 bases at J, with 11 bases between. Per the germline V gene, CDR1 is SQVTM and CDR2 is ANQGSEA. CDR3 coding DNA: TGCAGCGTTTCGGTACAGAATAATGAAAAACTGTTTTTT. It translates to CSVSVQNNEKLFF.

This clonotype was detected ten times or more. V is TRBV28 and J is TRBJ2-5; perhaps TRBD1 as D (6 bases). This CDR3 spans 13 amino acids. Germline V gene data show CDR1 as MDHEN and CDR2 as SYDVKM. The germline V and J ends were trimmed by 8 bases and 0 bases, with 10 bases remaining between them. CDR3 protein: CASRDINQETQYF. The CDR3 nucleotides are TGTGCCAGCCGGGACATAAACCAAGAGACCCAGTACTTC. The full variable domain, rest sourced from reference TRBV28 and TRBJ2-5, is DVKVTQSSRYLVKRTGEKVFLECVQDMDHENMFWYRQDPGLGLRLIYFSYDVKMKEKGDIPEGYSVSREKKERFSLILESASTNQTSMYLCASRDINQETQYFGPGTRLLVL.

This clonotype was detected only a few times. The gene calls are TRBV6-5 and TRBJ1-5; 9 nucleotides agree with TRBD1. Germline V gene sequence: CDR1 MNHEY, CDR2 SVGAGI. J was trimmed by 5 bases and V by 6 bases; bases with no gene match: 8. The CDR3 has 15 amino acids. The CDR3 reads CASSPGQGYDQPQHF. CDR3 nucleotides: TGTGCCAGCAGCCCCGGACAGGGGTACGATCAGCCCCAGCATTTT.

This chain links TRBV15 with TRBJ1-2, with D uncertain. The CDR3 spans 16 residues. Trimming cost V 0 bases and J 4 bases, with 15 bases left between them. Germline CDR1 LNHNV, CDR2 YYDKDF (reference sequence). The CDR3 protein is CATSRDRRRAGYGYTF. The CDR3 DNA is TGTGCCACCAGCAGAGATCGTCGGCGGGCAGGCTATGGCTACACCTTC.

This chain joins TRBV6-1 and TRBJ1-2; 8 nucleotides align to TRBD1. CDR1 and CDR2 from the germline V gene are MNHNS and SASEGT. V lost 6 bases and J lost 4; bases outside the gene matches: 10. This CDR3 contains 15 residues. CDR3 in DNA: TGTGCCAGCAGACCCACTGACAGGGGTGGCTATGGCTACACCTTC. Translated, it gives CASRPTDRGGYGYTF.

The V gene is TRBV2, the J gene TRBJ1-4; the match to TRBD1 covers 7 bases. CDR3 length: 15 amino acids. Looked up from germline, CDR1 is SNHLY and CDR2 is FYNNEI. After removal of 1 base from V and 6 bases from J, the junction contained 5 bases not matched to a gene. As DNA, the CDR3 is TGTGCCAGCAGTGAAGGAAGGGGGCGCGATGAAAAACTGTTTTTT. This encodes CASSEGRGRDEKLFF.

This clonotype came up a few times. This chain uses TRBV20-1 with TRBJ2-5; 9 bases are a match to TRBD2. This CDR3 has 13 residues. V dropped 6 bases and J dropped 5; count of bases not matched to a gene: 7. From germline, CDR1 is DFQATT and CDR2 SNEGSKA (reference sequence). CDR3 sequence: CSAYGGRAETQYF. The CDR3 nucleotides read TGCAGTGCGTACGGCGGGAGGGCGGAGACCCAGTACTTC.

This clonotype was counted only a few times. The rearrangement uses TRBV29-1 and TRBJ1-2, with unresolved D. The germline V and J ends were trimmed by 6 bases and 5 bases, with 10 bases remaining between them. Germline V gene lookup returns CDR1 SQVTM and CDR2 ANQGSEA. The CDR3 loop spans 11 amino acids. CDR3 protein: CSVRAIYGYTF. The CDR3 DNA is TGCAGCGTGAGAGCCATTTATGGCTACACCTTC.